The rows below give T cell receptor beta chains drawn from one sample of a study of early stage breast cancer tumors. Data came from immunoSEQ multiplex PCR; TCRdb stores just in-frame clones and leaves some out. This repertoire shows more than 55,000 clones, 65% to 85% found once; its top ten account for roughly 4.7%. The sample consisted of blood. The source of these receptors is a person aged 35-55 years with breast cancer. CDR3s include the opening cysteine and the closing phenylalanine or tryptophan. Fields, in order: V gene, J gene, D gene, clone size, CDR3 protein, CDR3 DNA. D genes are given only for firm matches. Not all rows give a size; the values are once, few, many and, for expanded clones, a class.

>TRBV2|TRBJ1-4|-|-
CASSASTGNEKLFF
TGTGCCAGCAGTGCCTCGACGGGTAATGAAAAACTGTTTTTT
>TRBV7-8|TRBJ2-3|TRBD2|-
CASSDRGPSGRTDTQYF
TGTGCCAGCAGCGACCGAGGGCCTAGCGGACGCACAGATACGCAGTATTTT
>TRBV4-1|TRBJ2-5|-|-
CASSQDYSQETQYF
TGCGCCAGCAGCCAAGATTACAGCCAAGAGACCCAGTACTTC
>TRBV2|TRBJ1-2|-|few
CASLQGILYGYTF
TGTGCCAGCCTGCAGGGAATTCTCTATGGCTACACCTTC
>TRBV18|TRBJ1-5|-|-
CASSAGPGAVRKGNQPQHF
TGTGCCAGCTCAGCGGGACCGGGAGCGGTTCGTAAGGGCAATCAGCCCCAGCATTTT
>TRBV5-4|TRBJ2-7|TRBD2|few
CASSLDGGRALQDEQYF
TGTGCCAGCAGCTTGGATGGCGGGAGGGCCCTCCAAGACGAGCAGTACTTC
>TRBV19|TRBJ2-3|-|-
CASSPDRRSTDTQYF
TGTGCCAGTAGTCCGGACAGACGTAGCACAGATACGCAGTATTTT
>TRBV5-1|TRBJ1-1|TRBD1|-
CASTSGQERWGEAFF
TGCGCCAGCACCTCCGGACAGGAGCGTTGGGGTGAAGCTTTCTTT
>TRBV15|TRBJ1-2|TRBD1|few
CATRTGAAINYGYTF
TGTGCCACACGGACAGGGGCCGCGATTAACTATGGCTACACCTTC
>TRBV5-1|TRBJ2-5|-|-
CASSGELATQETQYF
TGCGCCAGCAGCGGGGAGCTAGCGACTCAAGAGACCCAGTACTTC
>TRBV11-2|TRBJ2-5|TRBD2|-
CASSPPRGRPPQETQYF
TGTGCCAGCAGCCCCCCGCGCGGGAGGCCGCCCCAAGAGACCCAGTACTTC
>TRBV30|TRBJ1-1|-|-
CAWSVGMGTEAFF
TGTGCCTGGAGTGTAGGGATGGGCACTGAAGCTTTCTTT
>TRBV18|TRBJ2-1|TRBD2|-
CASSPGGRVEQFF
TGTGCCAGCTCTCCAGGCGGGAGAGTTGAGCAGTTCTTC
>TRBV19|TRBJ1-2|-|once
CASTSSYQSYGYTF
TGTGCCAGTACTTCGAGTTACCAAAGCTATGGCTACACCTTC
>TRBV27|TRBJ1-2|TRBD1|-
CASSRAGTGVGYTF
TGTGCCAGCAGTAGAGCCGGGACAGGAGTTGGCTACACCTTC
>TRBV9|TRBJ1-3|-|-
CASSAGRAFSGNTIYF
TGTGCCAGCAGCGCTGGGCGCGCCTTCTCTGGAAACACCATATATTTT
>TRBV28|TRBJ2-2|TRBD2|-
CASSITGTSGSRSGELFF
TGTGCCAGCAGTATCACCGGGACTAGCGGGAGTCGGTCCGGGGAGCTGTTTTTT